This T cell receptor (beta chain) was captured by sequencing in a study of blood T cell repertoires in COVID-19. Some clones are missing from TCRdb's copy, which holds only in-frame ones; the method was immunoSEQ multiplex PCR. The sample holds approximately 61,000 clones, 70% to 85% seen once. Sample: peripheral blood. The receptor's source is a woman in her 70s with acute or convalescent COVID-19.

CDR3 nucleotides: TGTGCCAGTAGTATGGGTGACGGAGGGAGATCTGAAGCTTTCTTT. The encoded protein is CASSMGDGGRSEAFF. The V gene is TRBV19, the J gene TRBJ1-1; D is ambiguous. This CDR3 contains 15 residues. The V end lost 3 bases, the J end lost 6 bases, and 17 bases lay between the germline ends. CDR1 and CDR2 (germline): LNHDA, SQIVND (reference sequence).